A single sample gave rise to the 16 T cell receptor beta chains below, sequenced in a study of blood T cells in healthy people across ages. The second PCR ran 7 to 11 cycles with a sample-barcoded 5' primer and J-beta primers. TCRdb re-called the 5' RACE reads through MiXCR, storing one row per CDR3 protein. The repertoire holds some 1,000,000 distinct CDR3 sequences, with about 25% as singletons. These data were also reused for a study on T cells of mothers and their children.

Sequences were obtained from blood. These receptors all come from a girl aged 2 to 9 in good health.

The chain joins TRBV21-1 to TRBJ2-5; TRBD2, the table's D call, was not compared with the DNA. TRBJ2-7 explains the end of the DNA better; the J call may be wrong. TRBV21-1 has pseudogene status. There are 14 residues in the CDR3. The CDR3 DNA follows: TGTGCCAGCAGCAAAGATGAGGGAGCCTACGAGCAGTACTTC. Its translation: CASSKDEGAYEQYF.

CDR3 nucleotides: TGTGCCAGCAGCCGAACAATAGCGGGGGCCTACGAGCAGTACTTC. Its translation is CASSRTIAGAYEQYF. The V and J genes are TRBV4-2 and TRBJ2-5; the match to TRBD2 covers 9 bases. TRBJ2-7 matches the DNA end more closely, so the J call is doubtful. In germline, CDR1 is LGHNA, CDR2 YNFKEQ. The CDR3 consists of 15 residues.

The V call is TRBV7-9, the J call TRBJ1-1; D gene uncertain. CDR1 is SEHNR, CDR2 FQNEAQ, per germline (reference sequence). V dropped 5 bases and J dropped 8 bases, with 9 bases sitting between them. The CDR3 sequence is 11 residues long. The DNA for the CDR3 is TGTGCCAGCAGCCCTGGTGACGAAGCTTTCTTT. Protein product: CASSPGDEAFF.

The genes are TRBV27 and TRBJ1-2, with D possibly TRBD1 on 6 matching bases. V was shortened by 2 bases and J by 5 bases, with 12 bases between the two germline ends. CDR3 size: 14 residues. CDR1 and CDR2 (germline): MNHEY, SMNVEV (reference sequence). CDR3 nucleotides: TGTGCCAGCAGTTTAACAGGGATGGGGTATGGCTACACCTTC. This sequence encodes CASSLTGMGYGYTF.

This clonotype was seen a few times. The chain couples TRBV9 to TRBJ1-2, with D tentatively TRBD1 (6 bases). Germline V lookup: CDR1 SGDLS, CDR2 YYNGEE. Trimming shortened V by 2 bases and J by 7 bases, and 15 bases separated the two germline ends. This CDR3 is 14 amino acids long. The CDR3 DNA follows: TGTGCCAGCAGCGTGGGGGGCACGGGTCTTGGCTACACCTTC. Its protein product is CASSVGGTGLGYTF.

The chain uses TRBV4-3 and TRBJ2-7, with 8 nucleotides matching TRBD1. Germline V gene lookup returns CDR1 LGHNA and CDR2 YSLEER. The V segment lost 0 bases and the J segment 6 bases; nucleotides outside the gene matches: 7. The CDR3 length is 15 residues. CDR3 DNA sequence: TGCGCCAGCAGCCAAGATCCCAGGGGGCCCTTCGAGCAGTACTTC. Protein sequence: CASSQDPRGPFEQYF.

The V call is TRBV20-1, the J call TRBJ1-5; 8 bases are shared with TRBD1. This CDR3 spans 14 amino acids. With V trimmed by 3 bases and J by 0 bases, 1 base remained unmatched. Germline CDR1 and CDR2: DFQATT and SNEGSKA (reference sequence). CDR3 sequence (DNA): TGCAGTGCTAGGGACAGGGTTAGCAATCAGCCCCAGCATTTT. It is translated as CSARDRVSNQPQHF.

This clonotype was counted between two and nine times. The chain has TRBV7-2 and TRBJ2-5; no clear D gene. The J call may be faulty, since TRBJ2-7 better matches the DNA end. This CDR3 comprises 13 residues. The germline V gene has CDR1 SGHTA and CDR2 FQGNSA. CDR3 region: CASSFTDRYEQYF. The CDR3 coding sequence is TGTGCCAGCAGCTTCACTGATCGGTACGAGCAGTACTTC.

The chain carries TRBV11-2 and TRBJ1-5; D perhaps matches TRBD1 (6 bases). The CDR3 loop spans 15 amino acids. Trimming took 1 base from V and 7 from J, leaving 14 bases between them. Germline assignment: CDR1 SGHAT and CDR2 FQNNGV. Written as DNA, the CDR3 is TGTGCCAGCAGCTTAGGGACAGTTTCAGGGCAGCCCCAGCATTTT. This gives the protein CASSLGTVSGQPQHF.

The V and J genes are TRBV29-1 and TRBJ2-1; unclear D gene. There are 13 residues in the CDR3. The germline V gene encodes CDR1 SQVTM and CDR2 ANQGSEA. V was clipped by 5 bases and J by 1 base, with 9 bases between them. The CDR3 loop reads CSVFFGSYNEQFF. In DNA, the CDR3 is TGCAGCGTTTTTTTCGGGTCCTACAATGAGCAGTTCTTC.

The chain recombines TRBV12-3 or TRBV12-4 with TRBJ1-5, with D possibly matching TRBD1 (5 bases). The V end lost 5 bases, the J end lost 1 base, and 9 bases lay between the germline ends. The CDR3 sequence is 14 residues long. This CDR3 reads CASSTWDSNQPQHF. The CDR3 region has the DNA TGTGCCAGCAGTACTTGGGACAGCAATCAGCCCCAGCATTTT.

This clonotype was seen a few times. J is TRBJ2-1 and V is TRBV3-1, with 7 nucleotides matching TRBD2. Germline CDR1 is LGHDT and CDR2 is YNNKEL (reference sequence). The CDR3 has 14 amino acids. V lost 4 bases to trimming and J lost 7 bases; unmatched junction nucleotides: 7. The CDR3 region has the DNA TGTGCCAGCAGCCCCCAGCGGGGTAGGAATGAGCAGTTCTTC. It yields the protein CASSPQRGRNEQFF.

This clonotype came up a few times. This chain joins TRBV12-3 or TRBV12-4 and TRBJ2-5, with a weak D call TRBD2 (6 bases). The CDR3 totals 14 residues. V was pared by 2 bases and J by 4 bases, with 11 bases between. The CDR3 loop reads CASSLFSEGETQYF. CDR3 nucleotides: TGTGCCAGCAGTTTATTTTCGGAGGGAGAGACCCAGTACTTC.

This chain connects TRBV12-3 or TRBV12-4 to TRBJ1-3; no reliable D call. The V end was cut by 5 bases, the J end by 2 bases, with 10 bases between. The CDR3 is 14 residues long. CDR3 residues: CASSGAATGNTIYF. DNA of the CDR3: TGTGCCAGCAGTGGAGCAGCTACTGGAAACACCATATATTTT.

The CDR3 loop reads CASSQEQRDRGYEQYF. CDR3 nucleotide sequence: TGCGCCAGCAGCCAAGAACAAAGGGACAGGGGATACGAGCAGTACTTC. The chain uses TRBV4-1 and TRBJ2-5; 10 nucleotides align to TRBD1. The J call may be faulty, since TRBJ2-7 better matches the DNA end. Germline CDR1 is MGHRA and CDR2 is YSYEKL. The CDR3 totals 16 residues.

This clonotype was found many times. J is TRBJ2-5 and V is TRBV3-1; possible D gene TRBD1, 5 bases. CDR1 is LGHDT, CDR2 YNNKEL, per germline (reference sequence). V was shortened by 5 bases and J by 0 bases, with 7 bases between the two germline ends. The CDR3 loop spans 13 amino acids. The CDR3 DNA reads as TGTGCCAGCAGCGCCAGGGACCAAGAGACCCAGTACTTC. Translation: CASSARDQETQYF.